The clone carrying this T cell receptor (beta chain) has a handful of counts. This sample is drawn from a study of blood T cell repertoires in COVID-19. Across the whole study: Spain, Italy and the United States supplied samples that represented acute and convalescent COVID-19. T cells, B-cell-depleted T cells, or PBMCs provided the cDNA or gDNA that served as material.

Per the authors' pipeline: Amplification from reference gene primers served as the basis for estimated nucleated cell counts. Clones were read by immunoSEQ multiplex PCR, and TCRdb kept only the in-frame ones, dropping some. The DNA gave D and trimming, while V, J and clone size come from that table. The data contain roughly 190,000 clones, 75% to 90% of them singletons. The CDR3 consists of 15 residues. The germline V gene has CDR1 SGHRS and CDR2 YFSETQ. The trim removed 4 bases at V and 7 bases at J, leaving 10 bases unmatched. Sequenced sample: peripheral blood. The rearrangement links TRBV5-1 to TRBJ2-1; 8 bases map to TRBD2. The clonotype originates from an older woman with acute or convalescent COVID-19. The DNA for the CDR3 is TGCGCCAGCAGCCCTGAAGCGGGAGTGTGGAATGAGCAGTTCTTC. Its translation: CASSPEAGVWNEQFF.